These 15 T cell receptor beta chains were sequenced from one sample in a study of cytomegalovirus exposure and HLA in healthy donors. The primer mix had 60 Vbeta and 13 Jbeta primers. This table comes from immunoSEQ multiplex PCR, and its TCRdb copy is limited to in-frame clones, with some not included. The sample consists of roughly 120,000 clones, more than 70% of them appearing once. Sample: PBMCs. These receptors originate from a man over 45 in good health and CMV-seropositive.

V is TRBV21-1 and J is TRBJ1-1; no check of the table's D call, TRBD1, against the DNA was made. TRBV21-1 has pseudogene status. This CDR3 has 15 residues. The chain's CDR3 is CASSNLGPSGTEAFF. The DNA of the CDR3 is TGTGCCAGCAGCAATTTGGGGCCCTCGGGCACTGAAGCTTTCTTT.

The chain joins TRBV28 to TRBJ1-5; 8 bases fit TRBD1. CDR1 is MDHEN and CDR2 is SYDVKM in the germline V gene. The junction had 2 bases not matched to a gene; V was cut back by 6 bases and J by 4 bases. The CDR3 length is 13 residues. As DNA, the CDR3 is TGTGCCAGCAGGACAGGGGCGAATCAGCCCCAGCATTTT. Its protein is CASRTGANQPQHF. Full variable domain (remainder filled in from reference TRBV28 and TRBJ1-5): DVKVTQSSRYLVKRTGEKVFLECVQDMDHENMFWYRQDPGLGLRLIYFSYDVKMKEKGDIPEGYSVSREKKERFSLILESASTNQTSMYLCASRTGANQPQHFGDGTRLSIL.

The chain is built from TRBV28 and TRBJ1-2; D is perhaps TRBD1 (5 bases). The germline V and J ends were trimmed by 3 bases and 6 bases, with 23 bases remaining between them. The CDR3 contains 17 residues. From germline, CDR1 is MDHEN and CDR2 SYDVKM. CDR3 bases: TGTGCCAGCAGTTTGCCAAGGGGTCTAAGGGGTGGGAATGGCTACACCTTC. Protein product: CASSLPRGLRGGNGYTF.

The chain couples TRBV28 to TRBJ1-1; 7 bases are shared with TRBD1. CDR1 is MDHEN and CDR2 is SYDVKM in the germline V gene. Trimming took 5 bases from V and 0 from J; bases not matched to a gene: 9. The CDR3 extends over 16 amino acids. The CDR3 sequence: CASSPWGQLMNTEAFF. CDR3 nucleotides: TGTGCCAGCAGTCCTTGGGGACAGCTAATGAACACTGAAGCTTTCTTT.

The chain combines TRBV28 with TRBJ2-7, with TRBD2 matching over 12 bases. The CDR3 has 14 amino acids. Germline trimming cut 5 bases from V and 4 bases from J; bases unmatched to any gene: 3. The V gene's germline CDR1 is MDHEN and CDR2 SYDVKM. The CDR3 coding sequence is TGTGCCAGCAGTCTACTAGCGGGAGGATACGAGCAGTACTTC. Protein sequence: CASSLLAGGYEQYF.

The chain joins TRBV7-2 to TRBJ2-5; 14 nucleotides agree with TRBD2. CDR3 size: 15 residues. In germline, CDR1 is SGHTA, CDR2 FQGNSA. The trim removed 5 bases at V and 9 bases at J, leaving 8 bases unmatched. CDR3 sequence: CASSTGLAGVGPQYF. In DNA form, the CDR3 reads TGTGCCAGCAGCACGGGACTAGCGGGGGTGGGGCCCCAGTACTTC.

This rearrangement joins TRBV10-2 to TRBJ2-7, with D possibly being TRBD1 (6 bases). V shed 8 bases and J shed 0 bases, with 14 bases lying between them. The CDR3 has 14 residues. Germline CDR1 reads WSHSY; CDR2 reads SAAADI. This CDR3 reads CASGSTGISYEQYF. The CDR3 DNA reads as TGCGCCAGCGGTTCAACAGGGATCTCCTACGAGCAGTACTTC.

This clone has just a few counts. The DNA of the CDR3 is TGTGCCAGCAGCTTAGTCCCGGGGGGGAACACAGATACGCAGTATTTT. This codes for CASSLVPGGNTDTQYF. The V call is TRBV7-7, the J call TRBJ2-3, with 8 positions matching TRBD2. CDR3 length: 16 amino acids. The germline gives CDR1 SSHAT, CDR2 FNYEAQ (reference sequence). The ends lost 1 base at V and 2 bases at J; junction bases unmatched: 5. Combining the CDR3 with reference TRBV7-7 and TRBJ2-3 gives the whole variable domain GAGVSQSPRYKVTKRGQDVTLRCDPISSHATLYWYQQALGQGPEFLTYFNYEAQPDKSGLPSDRFSAERPEGSISTLTIQRTEQRDSAMYRCASSLVPGGNTDTQYFGPGTRLTVL.

Of note for this clone: This likely comes from a read error, as the CDR3 has no conserved phenylalanine or tryptophan at its end. This CDR3 reads CASSDYRDFQYL. The CDR3 DNA reads as TGTGCCAGCAGTGACTACCGGGACTTTCAGTACCTC. V gene TRBV25-1 combines with J gene TRBJ2-4, with TRBD2 as a possible D gene (6 bases). The V and J ends lost 3 bases and 11 bases respectively, with 11 bases between them. The CDR3 has 12 amino acids. Germline CDR1 is MGHDK and CDR2 is SYGVNS.

A single count supports this clone. The chain is built from TRBV9 and TRBJ2-1; the match to TRBD2 covers 15 bases. There are 19 residues in the CDR3. V dropped 4 bases and J dropped 0; count of bases not matched to a gene: 8. From germline, CDR1 is SGDLS and CDR2 YYNGEE. Here the CDR3 DNA reads TGTGCCAGCAGCCTCGGGACTAGCGGGGGGAGTCTCTCCTACAATGAGCAGTTCTTC. Residues: CASSLGTSGGSLSYNEQFF.

This clone was seen only a few times. CDR3 protein: CASSLQGGYTEAFF. As DNA, the CDR3 is TGTGCCAGCAGCCTTCAGGGGGGATACACTGAAGCTTTCTTT. V and J are TRBV11-2 and TRBJ1-1, with 7 bases matching TRBD1. Trimming cost V 5 bases and J 3 bases; bases outside gene matches: 6. Germline V gene data show CDR1 as SGHAT and CDR2 as FQNNGV. The CDR3 totals 14 residues. Full variable domain (outside the CDR3, taken from reference TRBV11-2 and TRBJ1-1): EAGVAQSPRYKIIEKRQSVAFWCNPISGHATLYWYQQILGQGPKLLIQFQNNGVVDDSQLPKDRFSAERLKGVDSTLKIQPAKLEDSAVYLCASSLQGGYTEAFFGQGTRLTVV.

This clone was detected once. The chain joins TRBV6-4 to TRBJ1-2, with 9 nucleotides matching TRBD1. CDR3 length: 16 amino acids. After removal of 5 bases from V and 3 bases from J, the junction contained 10 bases not matched to a gene. Germline CDR1 is MRHNA and CDR2 is SNTAGT. DNA of the CDR3: TGTGCCAGCAGTAGGAGCGGGACAGGGTCGGACTATGGCTACACCTTC. The encoded protein is CASSRSGTGSDYGYTF.

In this sample, this clone turned up a few times. The chain has TRBV2 and TRBJ2-7; TRBD1 might be the D (6 bases). The V gene lost 6 bases and the J gene lost 1 base, with 19 bases spanning the gap. The V gene's germline CDR1 is SNHLY and CDR2 FYNNEI. This CDR3 comprises 16 residues. The CDR3 is CASRDSGTWGSYEQYF. CDR3 coding DNA: TGTGCCAGCAGGGATTCCGGGACATGGGGGTCCTACGAGCAGTACTTC. Variable domain in full (rest from reference TRBV2 and TRBJ2-7): EPEVTQTPSHQVTQMGQEVILRCVPISNHLYFYWYRQILGQKVEFLVSFYNNEISEKSEIFDDQFSVERPDGSNFTLKIRSTKLEDSAMYFCASRDSGTWGSYEQYFGPGTRLTVT.

The CDR3 DNA reads TGCGCCAGCAGCCAAATCCAGGGGGCAACAGATACGCAGTATTTT. Translated: CASSQIQGATDTQYF. The rearrangement links TRBV4-1 to TRBJ2-3; 8 nucleotides agree with TRBD1. The CDR3 is 15 residues long. Losses at the gene ends were 2 bases for V and 3 bases for J; bases not matched to a gene: 4. Germline assignment: CDR1 MGHRA and CDR2 YSYEKL.

V and J are TRBV18 and TRBJ2-5; 10 bases agree with TRBD1. In germline, CDR1 is KGHSH, CDR2 LQKENI. The CDR3 loop spans 14 amino acids. V dropped 3 bases and J dropped 11; count of bases not matched to a gene: 9. The CDR3 loop is CASSPGTGDEEQYF. CDR3 coding DNA: TGTGCCAGCTCACCCGGGACAGGGGACGAAGAGCAGTACTTC.